The 15 T cell receptor beta chains in this list originate from one sample, sequenced in a study of response to subunit inactivated influenza vaccine. MiXCR, applied by TCRdb to the RT-PCR reads, yields one record per CDR3 protein. The sample lists approximately 570,000 distinct CDR3 sequences, around 8% seen once, with 13% in the top ten. The sequencing here drew on PBMCs from blood, taken around 25 months after vaccination. The receptors derive from a man aged 50-75 years who received an inactivated influenza vaccine.

This sequence joins TRBV20-1 and TRBJ2-5, with 10 bases lining up with TRBD2. In germline, CDR1 is DFQATT, CDR2 SNEGSKA (reference sequence). This CDR3 is built from 14 residues. The ends lost 1 base at V and 4 bases at J; junction bases unmatched: 3. The CDR3 is CSARVPSGRETQYF. The CDR3 nucleotides read TGCAGTGCTAGAGTACCTAGCGGGAGAGAGACCCAGTACTTC.

There are a few counts of this clonotype. V and J are TRBV11-1 and TRBJ2-7; D might be TRBD1 or TRBD2, each matching 6 bases. V lost 4 bases, J lost 6 bases, and 28 bases lay in between. Germline V CDR1 and CDR2: SGHAT, FQDESV (reference sequence). The CDR3 loop spans 18 amino acids. DNA for the CDR3: TGTGCCAGCAGCTCCGGACAGCCTCGGATCCCGGGGAGGTCCGAGCAGTACTTC. Translating gives CASSSGQPRIPGRSEQYF.

V gene TRBV10-2 combines with J gene TRBJ2-1; TRBD1 matches 7 bases. Germline CDR1 is WSHSY and CDR2 is SAAADI. The length of the CDR3 is 14 residues. Germline trimming cut 6 bases from V and 1 base from J; bases unmatched to any gene: 3. In DNA, the CDR3 is TGCGCCAGCAGAAACAGGGGATCCTACAATGAGCAGTTCTTC. It codes for CASRNRGSYNEQFF.

The chain is built from TRBV18 and TRBJ1-1; 10 bases fit TRBD1. The CDR3 loop spans 14 amino acids. Germline V gene lookup returns CDR1 KGHSH and CDR2 LQKENI. Losses at the gene ends were 5 bases for V and 3 bases for J; bases not matched to a gene: 3. CDR3 sequence reads: CASSEDRGYTEAFF. DNA for the CDR3: TGTGCCAGCTCAGAGGACAGGGGGTACACTGAAGCTTTCTTT.

The chain employs TRBV12-3 or TRBV12-4 and TRBJ2-1, with 16 bases lining up with TRBD2. This CDR3 has 19 amino acids. V lost 6 bases, J lost 8 bases, and 16 bases stayed unmatched. CDR3: CASRPTGLAGGPPGDEQFF. The DNA for the CDR3 is TGTGCCAGCAGACCAACGGGACTAGCGGGAGGGCCGCCCGGCGATGAGCAGTTCTTC.

This clonotype has only a few counts. V usage is TRBV5-1 and J usage is TRBJ2-1, with no clear D. The CDR3 covers 11 residues. Germline V gene sequence: CDR1 SGHRS, CDR2 YFSETQ. The V gene lost 4 bases and the J gene lost 9 bases, with 8 bases spanning the gap. CDR3 DNA: TGCGCCAGCAGCCAGCTCGCTGAGCAGTTCTTC. The encoded protein is CASSQLAEQFF.

This clonotype turned up a few times. The chain combines TRBV12-3 or TRBV12-4 with TRBJ1-2; a weak D match, TRBD1 (5 bases). Trimming took 6 bases from V and 4 from J, leaving 12 bases between them. The CDR3 sequence is 13 residues long. CDR3 nucleotide sequence: TGTGCCAGCAGCCCCGGGGGGGTCTATGGCTACACCTTC. Translated: CASSPGGVYGYTF.

There are many counts of this clonotype. The chain couples TRBV12-3 or TRBV12-4 to TRBJ1-1; a weak D match, TRBD1 (5 bases). The CDR3 extends over 13 amino acids. V was trimmed by 5 bases and J by 5 bases, leaving 12 bases between them. CDR3 nucleotide sequence: TGTGCCAGCAGTAATATAGGGGAGACTGAAGCTTTCTTT. Protein sequence: CASSNIGETEAFF.

This clonotype has just a few counts. The chain joins TRBV27 to TRBJ2-7, with TRBD2 matching over 8 bases. Germline loops: CDR1 MNHEY, CDR2 SMNVEV (reference sequence). V was clipped by 4 bases and J by 2 bases; unmatched bases: 7. This CDR3 spans 15 amino acids. The CDR3 region has the DNA TGTGCCAGCAGTTCGGTGCGGGAGGTCGCCTACGAGCAGTACTTC. Protein sequence: CASSSVREVAYEQYF.

This clonotype has ten or more counts. The chain joins TRBV7-2 to TRBJ2-3, with D uncertain. There are 15 residues in the CDR3. The germline gives CDR1 SGHTA, CDR2 FQGNSA. The ends were cut back, 2 bases at V and 2 bases at J, with 11 bases in the middle. The CDR3 nucleotides read TGTGCCAGCAGCTTATGGACGCTGCACACAGATACGCAGTATTTT. This translates into CASSLWTLHTDTQYF.

This clonotype was detected a few times. The chain employs TRBV19 and TRBJ2-1; 8 bases line up with TRBD2. Per the germline V gene, CDR1 is LNHDA and CDR2 is SQIVND (reference sequence). The CDR3 length is 16 residues. The J segment lost 2 bases and the V segment lost 1 base, leaving 4 bases of the junction unmatched. CDR3 nucleotide sequence: TGTGCCAGTAGTATAGGGCCAGCGGGAGCCTACAATGAGCAGTTCTTC. Translation: CASSIGPAGAYNEQFF.

This clonotype was counted many times. The genes are TRBV6-5 and TRBJ1-3; the D gene is possibly TRBD1 (6 bases). V dropped 4 bases and J dropped 2 bases, with 12 bases sitting between them. The CDR3 spans 15 residues. The germline CDR1 and CDR2 sequences are MNHEY and SVGAGI. This CDR3 is CASSWSQGTGNTIYF. As DNA, the CDR3 is TGTGCCAGCAGTTGGTCACAGGGAACTGGAAACACCATATATTTT.

The chain is built from TRBV11-2 and TRBJ2-3; no firm D call. Germline CDR1 and CDR2: SGHAT and FQNNGV. This CDR3 comprises 15 residues. V was cut by 5 bases and J by 0 bases, with 12 bases left in between. In nucleotides, the CDR3 is TGTGCCAGCAGCGAAGGACGCCCAAGCACAGATACGCAGTATTTT. Translation: CASSEGRPSTDTQYF.

This clonotype was observed a handful of times. J is TRBJ2-2 and V is TRBV28; no definite D call. The length of the CDR3 is 15 residues. CDR1 is MDHEN and CDR2 is SYDVKM in the germline V gene. V was pared by 8 bases and J by 0 bases, with 13 bases between. CDR3: CASHPRWTNTGELFF. The CDR3 DNA is TGTGCCAGCCACCCCCGGTGGACGAACACCGGGGAGCTGTTTTTT.

In this sample, this clonotype turned up a few times. The chain couples TRBV12-3 or TRBV12-4 to TRBJ1-3, with D possibly TRBD1 on 5 matching bases. The CDR3 is 13 residues long. Trimming pared 7 bases from V and 7 bases from J, leaving 14 bases between. DNA for the CDR3: TGTGCCAGCACCCCAGGGAGTAGCAACACCATATATTTT. Translation gives CASTPGSSNTIYF.